These 26 T cell receptor beta chains share one sample of origin, sequenced in a study of regulatory T cells. Regarding the study as a whole: In CD3G-deficient patients, conventional CD4+ T cells were enriched for hydrophobic CDR3 residues at positions 6 and 7.

No antigens are known for them. Amplification used 52 TRBV primers and 13 TRBJ primers. Sequencing was performed with immunoSEQ multiplex PCR; in TCRdb, only in-frame clones are kept and a portion is missing. The data contain roughly 32,000 clones, 89% of them singletons. The sample taken for sequencing was conventional CD4+ T cells sorted from blood. The receptors derive from a person between 18 and 30 years old with CD3G deficiency.

This clone was recorded once. Written as DNA, the CDR3 is TGCGCCAGCAGCTTGGTCCCCTTCTACGAGCAGTACTTC. Its protein product is CASSLVPFYEQYF. J is TRBJ2-7 and V is TRBV5-1; no reliable D call. V was clipped by 0 bases and J by 3 bases, with 7 bases between them. Germline values: CDR1 SGHRS, CDR2 YFSETQ. The CDR3 is made up of 13 amino acids.

This clone was observed a few times. The same CDR3 can be traced to other DNA sequences in this sample. CDR3 in amino acids: CASSDWGGANVLTF. The CDR3 nucleotides are TGTGCCAGCAGCGATTGGGGGGGGGCCAACGTCCTGACTTTC. This chain joins TRBV6-1 and TRBJ2-6; D tentatively reads TRBD1 or TRBD2 (5 bases each). The ends were cut back, 6 bases at V and 4 bases at J, with 10 bases in the middle. Germline assignment: CDR1 MNHNS and CDR2 SASEGT. The CDR3 covers 14 residues.

As to this clone: In the same sample, other DNA sequences code for this CDR3. J is TRBJ1-1 and V is TRBV10-2; D is unclear. V lost 3 bases and J 0 bases, leaving 5 bases between the germline ends. Germline V gives CDR1 WSHSY, CDR2 SAAADI. This CDR3 spans 13 amino acids. CDR3 sequence reads: CASSDGMNTEAFF. The CDR3 DNA reads as TGCGCCAGCAGTGACGGTATGAACACTGAAGCTTTCTTT.

V and J are TRBV6-1 and TRBJ2-2, with D perhaps matching TRBD1 (5 bases). Germline CDR1 and CDR2: MNHNS and SASEGT. The CDR3 consists of 14 residues. With 6 bases removed from V and 4 bases from J, the gap between germline ends came to 12 bases. CDR3 DNA: TGTGCCAGCAGACGTTACAGGAGCACCGGGGAGCTGTTTTTT. The encoded protein is CASRRYRSTGELFF.

The V gene is TRBV27, the J gene TRBJ2-1; D might be TRBD1 (6 bases). The CDR3 spans 13 residues. Germline loops: CDR1 MNHEY, CDR2 SMNVEV (reference sequence). V was cut by 6 bases and J by 9 bases, with 15 bases left in between. The CDR3 region has the DNA TGTGCCAGCAGCCCCACAGGGTCAGGTGAGCAGTTCTTC. Protein sequence: CASSPTGSGEQFF.

The rearrangement uses TRBV30 and TRBJ2-3; D uncertain. Germline V gene sequence: CDR1 GTSNPN, CDR2 SVGIG (reference sequence). Deletions cut 2 bases from V and 4 bases from J, with 10 bases between. There are 13 residues in the CDR3. The CDR3 spells CAWSSRRADTQYF. CDR3 bases: TGTGCCTGGAGTAGTCGGCGCGCAGATACGCAGTATTTT.

The rearrangement joins TRBV7-9 to TRBJ2-1, with 10 nucleotides matching TRBD1. V trimming: 5 bases; J trimming: 5 bases; junction bases outside the gene matches: 3. The CDR3 consists of 14 residues. Looked up from germline, CDR1 is SEHNR and CDR2 is FQNEAQ (reference sequence). The CDR3 sequence: CASSAGTGDNEQFF. CDR3 in DNA: TGTGCCAGCAGCGCCGGGACAGGGGACAATGAGCAGTTCTTC.

This sequence joins TRBV28 and TRBJ1-4, with 7 bases that match TRBD1. The V gene's germline CDR1 is MDHEN and CDR2 SYDVKM. Trimming removed 6 bases from V and 2 bases from J; junction bases left unmatched: 3. This CDR3 is 14 amino acids long. As DNA, the CDR3 is TGTGCCAGCAGCCAGGGGGGGACTAATGAAAAACTGTTTTTT. This sequence encodes CASSQGGTNEKLFF.

The CDR3 protein is CASSSDQTKEQYF. CDR3 DNA: TGTGCCAGCTCATCGGACCAGACGAAAGAGCAGTACTTC. The chain links TRBV18 to TRBJ2-7; D is unresolved. Trimming stripped 5 bases from V and 7 bases from J, with 15 bases between. Germline V lookup: CDR1 KGHSH, CDR2 LQKENI. The length of the CDR3 is 13 residues.

The chain carries TRBV6-1 and TRBJ2-7; D remains ambiguous. Trimming shortened V by 1 base and J by 7 bases, and 14 bases separated the two germline ends. This CDR3 is 14 amino acids long. Germline CDR1 reads MNHNS; CDR2 reads SASEGT. Here the CDR3 DNA reads TGTGCCAGCAGTGAAGGCCCGGTTCTCGAGGAGCAGTACTTC. Translating gives CASSEGPVLEEQYF.

This clone has more than one count but fewer than ten. The rearrangement joins TRBV28 to TRBJ2-7; D remains ambiguous. In germline, CDR1 is MDHEN, CDR2 SYDVKM. V was trimmed by 4 bases and J by 2 bases, leaving 3 bases between them. The CDR3 totals 11 residues. The CDR3 spells CASSSAYEQYF. The CDR3 nucleotides read TGTGCCAGCAGTTCCGCCTACGAGCAGTACTTC.

CDR3 residues: CASSLEGRETQYF. The CDR3 DNA follows: TGCGCCAGCAGCTTGGAGGGTCGGGAGACCCAGTACTTC. The chain joins TRBV5-1 to TRBJ2-5; no clear D. Germline V gives CDR1 SGHRS, CDR2 YFSETQ. The CDR3 is 13 residues long. V gave up 0 bases and J gave up 5 bases, with 8 bases separating them.

The V and J genes are TRBV11-1 and TRBJ2-7; a possible D gene is TRBD2 (5 bases). Per germline, CDR1 SGHAT and CDR2 FQDESV (reference sequence). The CDR3 extends over 13 amino acids. Between the trimmed V and J ends, which lost 4 bases and 2 bases, there was a span of 9 bases. CDR3 amino acids: CASSSDGTYEQYF. The CDR3 bases are TGTGCCAGCAGCTCGGACGGGACCTACGAGCAGTACTTC.

The CDR3 nucleotides are TGTGCCAGCAGTTACAGTCAACATACGGAGCAGTACTTC. This codes for CASSYSQHTEQYF. The rearrangement joins TRBV6-5 to TRBJ2-7; no firm D call. CDR1 is MNHEY and CDR2 is SVGAGI in the germline V gene. V was shortened by 2 bases and J by 7 bases, with 12 bases between the two germline ends. The CDR3 covers 13 residues.

The chain recombines TRBV5-1 with TRBJ2-1, with D maybe TRBD1 (6 bases). The germline CDR1 and CDR2 sequences are SGHRS and YFSETQ. Deletions cut 0 bases from V and 3 bases from J, with 7 bases between. The length of the CDR3 is 14 residues. This chain's CDR3 is CASSLAQGYNEQFF. The CDR3 DNA reads TGCGCCAGCAGCTTGGCACAGGGCTACAATGAGCAGTTCTTC.

This clone appeared once. This sequence joins TRBV28 and TRBJ1-5, with D perhaps TRBD1 (6 bases). The CDR3 has 16 amino acids. Germline V CDR1 and CDR2: MDHEN, SYDVKM. The V and J ends lost 3 bases and 3 bases respectively, with 15 bases between them. CDR3 DNA sequence: TGTGCCAGCAGTTTCAGGGGTTTGGGCAACAATCAGCCCCAGCATTTT. Residues: CASSFRGLGNNQPQHF. Filled out from reference TRBV28 and TRBJ1-5, the complete variable domain reads DVKVTQSSRYLVKRTGEKVFLECVQDMDHENMFWYRQDPGLGLRLIYFSYDVKMKEKGDIPEGYSVSREKKERFSLILESASTNQTSMYLCASSFRGLGNNQPQHFGDGTRLSIL.

By sample share, this clone is medium-sized (0.01 to 0.1%). The rearrangement uses TRBV19 and TRBJ2-3; perhaps TRBD1 as D (5 bases). The CDR3 has 13 amino acids. Trimming cost V 1 base and J 4 bases, with 6 bases left between them. Germline CDR1 is LNHDA and CDR2 is SQIVND (reference sequence). The DNA for the CDR3 is TGTGCCAGTAGTATAGGCAGGGCAGATACGCAGTATTTT. The encoded protein is CASSIGRADTQYF.

The V gene is TRBV28, the J gene TRBJ1-4; D may be TRBD1 (6 bases). Looked up from germline, CDR1 is MDHEN and CDR2 is SYDVKM. The length of the CDR3 is 15 residues. Trimming shortened V by 6 bases and J by 8 bases, and 19 bases separated the two germline ends. In DNA, the CDR3 is TGTGCCAGCAGGAACCTGGGGGGGCCGGAAGAAAAACTGTTTTTT. Translated: CASRNLGGPEEKLFF.

Concerning this clone itself: The junction departs from the called germline gene at one end, perhaps through a read error. This chain connects TRBV5-1 to TRBJ2-7; unclear D gene. The CDR3 consists of 13 residues. Germline V gene lookup returns CDR1 SGHRS and CDR2 YFSETQ. CDR3 protein: CASSLEGRTGLNF. The CDR3 nucleotides are TGCGCCAGCAGCTTGGAAGGCCGGACCGGCCTGAACTTC.

A note on this clone: The identical CDR3 is also encoded by other nucleotide sequences in the sample. CDR3 coding DNA: TGTGCCAGTAGTAGGACCGTGAACTATGGCTACACCTTC. Translation gives CASSRTVNYGYTF. The V call is TRBV19, the J call TRBJ1-2, with D uncertain. The germline gives CDR1 LNHDA, CDR2 SQIVND (reference sequence). V lost 4 bases and J lost 2, with 8 bases in between. The CDR3 spans 13 residues.

The chain joins TRBV6-1 to TRBJ1-2; TRBD1 is a possible D gene (5 bases). With 2 bases removed from V and 6 bases from J, the gap between germline ends came to 13 bases. The germline gives CDR1 MNHNS, CDR2 SASEGT. The CDR3 spans 14 residues. The CDR3, as DNA: TGTGCCAGCAGTGAATATGCTTCGGGGCATGGCTACACCTTC. Its protein product is CASSEYASGHGYTF.

The chain joins TRBV5-1 to TRBJ2-2; 11 nucleotides match TRBD2. The CDR3 length is 16 residues. Per the germline V gene, CDR1 is SGHRS and CDR2 is YFSETQ. V shed 3 bases and J 1 base; nucleotides not matched to a gene: 2. CDR3 in DNA: TGCGCCAGCAGCTGGGGGACTAGCGGGAACACCGGGGAGCTGTTTTTT. Protein sequence: CASSWGTSGNTGELFF.

The chain is built from TRBV28 and TRBJ2-7; 8 bases are shared with TRBD1. Trimming removed 5 bases from V and 11 bases from J; junction bases left unmatched: 11. CDR3 length equals 13 residues. In germline, CDR1 is MDHEN, CDR2 SYDVKM. The CDR3 DNA reads TGTGCCAGCAGTCCCGCCGACAGGGGTAGGGAGTACTTC. This codes for CASSPADRGREYF.

This clone was found a few times. The J gene is TRBJ1-1, the V gene TRBV6-1; TRBD1 might be the D (5 bases). The CDR3 sequence is 15 residues long. With 6 bases removed from V and 1 base from J, the gap between germline ends came to 15 bases. The germline V gene has CDR1 MNHNS and CDR2 SASEGT. The chain's CDR3 is CASRQRQWGNTEAFF. The CDR3 bases are TGTGCCAGCAGGCAACGACAGTGGGGGAACACTGAAGCTTTCTTT.

V is TRBV28 and J is TRBJ1-5; D perhaps matches TRBD1 (5 bases). The V gene lost 5 bases and the J gene lost 2 bases, with 10 bases spanning the gap. The CDR3 is made up of 14 amino acids. Germline CDR1 is MDHEN and CDR2 is SYDVKM. The CDR3 loop reads CASSRGVGNQPQHF. CDR3 DNA: TGTGCCAGCAGTCGGGGGGTTGGCAATCAGCCCCAGCATTTT.

CDR3: CASSLVPGAIEQYF. CDR3 DNA: TGCGCCAGCAGCTTGGTACCGGGGGCGATCGAGCAGTACTTC. The J gene is TRBJ2-7, the V gene TRBV5-1; possibly TRBD1 or TRBD2 for D (6 bases each). The CDR3 consists of 14 residues. The germline V and J ends were trimmed by 0 bases and 6 bases, with 13 bases remaining between them. Germline V CDR1 and CDR2: SGHRS, YFSETQ.